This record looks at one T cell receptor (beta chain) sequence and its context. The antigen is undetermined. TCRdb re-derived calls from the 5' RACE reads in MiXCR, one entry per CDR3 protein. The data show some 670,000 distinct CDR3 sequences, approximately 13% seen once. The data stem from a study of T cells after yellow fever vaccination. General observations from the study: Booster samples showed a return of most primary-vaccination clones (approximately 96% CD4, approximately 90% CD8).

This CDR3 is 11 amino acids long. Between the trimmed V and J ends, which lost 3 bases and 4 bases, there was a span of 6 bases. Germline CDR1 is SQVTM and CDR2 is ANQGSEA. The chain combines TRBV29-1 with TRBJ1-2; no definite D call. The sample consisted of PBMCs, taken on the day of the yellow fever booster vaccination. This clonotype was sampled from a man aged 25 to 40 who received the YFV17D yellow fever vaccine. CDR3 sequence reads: CSVDRIYGYTF. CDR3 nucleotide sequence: TGCAGCGTTGACAGGATCTATGGCTACACCTTC.